This TCR beta chain comes out of a study of Ad26.COV2.S vaccination and SARS-CoV-2 variants. Study-level background: This donor came from the COV1001 trial of Ad26.COV2.S. Intramuscular Ad26.COV2.S doses were given once or twice, 56 days apart. Regarding the study as a whole: Vaccine recipients surpassed placebo recipients in spike-specific TCR breadth. TCR breadth and depth estimates may have understated total T cell responses.

Germline V gives CDR1 LGHDT, CDR2 YNNKEL (reference sequence). This CDR3 has 17 amino acids. The V end lost 1 base, the J end lost 3 bases, and 18 bases lay between the germline ends. Treatment reported: 15 to 20 received Ad26.COV2.S at low or high dose, single or two shots; roughly five received placebo; per-sample allocation not given. After the first vaccine or placebo injection, samples were drawn on day 63. TCRdb's table, derived via immunoSEQ multiplex PCR, lists solely in-frame clones and lacks some. The sample lists 200,000 to 300,000 clones; around 88% were seen once. This clone occurred once. Its antigen remains unidentified.

This chain connects TRBV3-1 (or the pseudogene TRBV3-2) to TRBJ1-2; D is perhaps TRBD1 (5 bases). Source: peripheral blood, taken in a trial of Ad26.COV2.S vaccine versus placebo. This TCR came from a person aged 18-65 years who received the Ad26.COV2.S COVID-19 vaccine or a placebo. The CDR3 DNA reads TGTGCCAGCAGCCAAGCATCCGGCCTTATGGGGGACTATGGCTACACCTTC. Its translation is CASSQASGLMGDYGYTF.